The clone carrying this T cell receptor beta chain was counted a few times. The source of the sample is a study of blood T cell repertoires in COVID-19. Study background: COVID-19 samples collected from the United States, Italy and Spain covered acute and convalescent phases. Sources were T cells, B-cell-depleted T cells, or PBMCs; the material itself was cDNA or gDNA.

CDR1 is MDHEN, CDR2 SYDVKM, per germline. This CDR3 contains 18 residues. V trimming: 0 bases; J trimming: 5 bases; junction bases outside the gene matches: 8. Authors' data handling: Using reference gene primer amplification, nucleated cell counts were estimated. TCRdb's table, derived via immunoSEQ multiplex PCR, lists solely in-frame clones and lacks some. V and J calls and clone size are copied from that table; D and trimming were computed from the DNA. The sample comprises just over 200,000 clones, over 70% of which are singletons, and less than 7% rests with the top ten. The sequence came from a woman in her 70s with acute or convalescent COVID-19. The sequenced sample consisted of peripheral blood. The rearrangement joins TRBV28 to TRBJ2-2; 11 nucleotides agree with TRBD2. The CDR3 loop reads CASSLWASGRSGTGELFF. For the CDR3, the DNA is TGTGCCAGCAGTTTATGGGCTAGCGGGAGGTCAGGTACCGGGGAGCTGTTTTTT.